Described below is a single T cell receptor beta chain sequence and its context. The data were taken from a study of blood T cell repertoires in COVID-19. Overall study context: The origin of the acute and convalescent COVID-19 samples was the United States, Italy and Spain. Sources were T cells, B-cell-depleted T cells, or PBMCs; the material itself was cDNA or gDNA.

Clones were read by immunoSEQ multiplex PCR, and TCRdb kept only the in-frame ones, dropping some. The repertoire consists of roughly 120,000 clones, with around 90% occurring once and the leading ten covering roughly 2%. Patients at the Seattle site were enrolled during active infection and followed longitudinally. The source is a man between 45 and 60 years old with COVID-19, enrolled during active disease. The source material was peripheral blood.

CDR3 DNA sequence: TGCAGCGTTGAAGAGGACATCTACACTGAAGCTTTCTTT. As protein: CSVEEDIYTEAFF. The chain carries TRBV29-1 and TRBJ1-1; D is possibly TRBD1 (5 bases). The ends were cut back, 0 bases at V and 3 bases at J, with 8 bases in the middle. The V gene's germline CDR1 is SQVTM and CDR2 ANQGSEA. CDR3 length equals 13 residues.